Reported below is one TCR beta chain. Its cognate antigen is unknown. This entry is derived from a study of T cell responses to AZD1222 COVID-19 vaccine. Points from the study as a whole: Vaccine-associated CD4 TCRs ranged over spike, dominating at 160-218 and 743-854. Donors were mostly white British, more females; clonal diversity possibly underestimated. Spike-specific TCR breadth and depth both grew after two AZD1222 doses.

J lost 7 bases, V lost 0 bases, and 8 bases had no gene match. Germline CDR1 is SNHLY and CDR2 is FYNNEI. This CDR3 spans 15 amino acids. Sequencing used immunoSEQ multiplex PCR; TCRdb keeps in-frame clones, though not all of them. In the table there are 55,000 to 65,000 clones, 60% to 85% of which are singletons. This receptor was taken from an adult who received the AZD1222 COVID-19 vaccine. The chain joins TRBV2 to TRBJ2-7; TRBD1 aligns across 8 bases. The input for sequencing was peripheral blood, taken 28 days after the second AZD1222 dose. CDR3 DNA sequence: TGTGCCAGCAGTGAAGCCGCAGGGGGCTTGTATGAGCAGTACTTC. This encodes CASSEAAGGLYEQYF. The full variable domain, its missing parts supplied by reference TRBV2 and TRBJ2-7, is EPEVTQTPSHQVTQMGQEVILRCVPISNHLYFYWYRQILGQKVEFLVSFYNNEISEKSEIFDDQFSVERPDGSNFTLKIRSTKLEDSAMYFCASSEAAGGLYEQYFGPGTRLTVT.